This entry lists 7 T cell receptor beta chains sequenced from one sample in a study of identical twins. TCRdb redid the calling of the 5' RACE reads with MiXCR, one entry per CDR3 protein. The data contain fewer than 550,000 distinct CDR3 sequences, approximately 14% of them singletons. A further study also used this sample, focusing on yellow fever vaccine responses in identical twins.

The sample taken for sequencing was CD4+ T cells sorted from blood. These receptors were collected from a woman between 18 and 30 years old in good health.

This clonotype was found a few times. The chain is built from TRBV6-5 and TRBJ2-1; TRBD2 aligns across 9 bases. V trimming: 2 bases; J trimming: 3 bases; junction bases outside the gene matches: 8. The CDR3 runs to 17 residues. Germline V gives CDR1 MNHEY, CDR2 SVGAGI. CDR3 DNA: TGTGCCAGCAGTTACCCCATGACTAGCGGAAACTACAATGAGCAGTTCTTC. Its translation: CASSYPMTSGNYNEQFF.

This clonotype was found a few times. The chain recombines TRBV6-6 with TRBJ2-5; D not certain. There are 13 residues in the CDR3. Deletions cut 2 bases from V and 4 bases from J, with 8 bases between. CDR1 and CDR2 (germline): MNHNY, SVGAGI (reference sequence). The CDR3 coding sequence is TGTGCCAGCAGTTACAGCCACGGAGAGACCCAGTACTTC. This sequence encodes CASSYSHGETQYF.

This clonotype was counted ten times or more. The genes are TRBV7-6 and TRBJ2-7; 9 nucleotides align to TRBD2. CDR1 and CDR2 from the germline V gene are SGHVS and FNYEAQ. V lost 1 base to trimming and J lost 3 bases; unmatched junction nucleotides: 4. The CDR3 covers 15 residues. CDR3: CASSLVNSGGYEQYF. CDR3 nucleotide sequence: TGTGCCAGCAGCTTAGTGAATAGCGGGGGCTACGAGCAGTACTTC.

This clonotype was counted between two and nine times. The rearrangement links TRBV29-1 to TRBJ2-2; perhaps D is TRBD1 or TRBD2 (5 bases each). Between the trimmed V and J ends, which lost 8 bases and 1 base, there was a span of 14 bases. Per the germline V gene, CDR1 is SQVTM and CDR2 is ANQGSEA. The CDR3 loop spans 14 amino acids. CDR3 sequence: CSFAGTLNTGELFF. In DNA form, the CDR3 reads TGCAGCTTCGCCGGGACCCTGAACACCGGGGAGCTGTTTTTT.

This clonotype was seen a single time. The rearrangement links TRBV30 to TRBJ2-7; 7 bases are a match to TRBD2. CDR3 length: 15 residues. J was trimmed by 6 bases and V by 0 bases; bases with no gene match: 11. The V gene's germline CDR1 is GTSNPN and CDR2 SVGIG (reference sequence). The CDR3, as DNA: TGTGCCTGGAGTGTAGTGAGCGGGATCTATGTCGAGCAGTACTTC. Protein product: CAWSVVSGIYVEQYF.

In its sample, this clonotype was seen a few times. This rearrangement joins TRBV20-1 to TRBJ2-7; D perhaps matches TRBD2 (5 bases). CDR3 size: 13 residues. Germline V lookup: CDR1 DFQATT, CDR2 SNEGSKA (reference sequence). The CDR3 coding sequence is TGCGGCTTGCCCGCGGCGGGTGGCTACGAGCAGTACTTC. Amino acid sequence: CGLPAAGGYEQYF.

This clonotype was found a few times. One junction end disagrees with the germline gene, perhaps due to a read error. This sequence joins TRBV3-1 and TRBJ2-1, with 11 bases lining up with TRBD2. The CDR3 runs 12 residues. Per the germline V gene, CDR1 is LGHDT and CDR2 is YNNKEL (reference sequence). The CDR3 coding sequence is TGTGCCAGCAGCCAAGATAGCGGGGGGGCCGTCTTC. Protein product: CASSQDSGGAVF.